The 26 T cell receptor beta chains given below trace back to one sample, sequenced in a study of T cells after somatic rescue of genetic block. The repertoire was sequenced with immunoSEQ multiplex PCR; TCRdb's copy has only in-frame clones and lacks some. The repertoire consists of approximately 70,000 clones, with roughly 93% occurring once and the leading ten covering roughly 2.8%. The material sequenced was peripheral blood mononuclear cells (PBMCs). These receptors came from a man aged 30 to 39.

This clone was seen just once. The CDR3 DNA follows: TGCGCCAGCAGTGAGTATGGGGGAAGTAATGAGCAGTTCTTC. Its translation is CASSEYGGSNEQFF. The chain combines TRBV10-1 with TRBJ2-1; TRBD1 or TRBD2 may be the D gene (5 bases each). The CDR3 loop spans 14 amino acids. CDR1 and CDR2 from the germline V gene are WNHNN and SYGVQD (reference sequence). Trimming shortened V by 1 base and J by 7 bases, and 11 bases separated the two germline ends.

V is TRBV9 and J is TRBJ2-2; 7 bases agree with TRBD1. The germline gives CDR1 SGDLS, CDR2 YYNGEE. There are 14 residues in the CDR3. V lost 0 bases to trimming and J lost 4 bases; unmatched junction nucleotides: 0. The chain's CDR3 is CASSVAGGTGELFF. DNA for the CDR3: TGTGCCAGCAGCGTAGCAGGGGGCACCGGGGAGCTGTTTTTT.

This chain connects TRBV28 to TRBJ2-7; D call uncertain. V lost 5 bases and J lost 6, with 14 bases in between. This CDR3 has 13 amino acids. In germline, CDR1 is MDHEN, CDR2 SYDVKM. CDR3 loop: CASSPRPPGEQYF. CDR3 DNA: TGTGCCAGCAGTCCCAGGCCACCGGGCGAGCAGTACTTC. The complete variable domain, with remaining parts taken from reference TRBV28 and TRBJ2-7, reads DVKVTQSSRYLVKRTGEKVFLECVQDMDHENMFWYRQDPGLGLRLIYFSYDVKMKEKGDIPEGYSVSREKKERFSLILESASTNQTSMYLCASSPRPPGEQYFGPGTRLTVT.

The chain uses TRBV4-3 and TRBJ2-7; 10 bases are a match to TRBD1. With V trimmed by 1 base and J by 5 bases, 5 bases remained unmatched. The germline V gene encodes CDR1 LGHNA and CDR2 YSLEER. The CDR3 is 15 amino acids. In DNA, the CDR3 is TGCGCCAGCAGCCAAGTCGACAGGGGGCAGGACGAGCAGTACTTC. Residues: CASSQVDRGQDEQYF.

This chain uses TRBV19 with TRBJ2-4; TRBD1 aligns across 9 bases. Germline values: CDR1 LNHDA, CDR2 SQIVND (reference sequence). CDR3 size: 15 residues. The V and J ends lost 4 bases and 9 bases, in that order; junction bases with no gene match: 10. The chain's CDR3 is CASSTGTGYDGIQYF. CDR3 DNA: TGTGCCAGTAGTACCGGGACAGGGTACGACGGCATTCAGTACTTC.

The rearrangement links TRBV27 to TRBJ1-1; D unresolved. This CDR3 comprises 14 residues. CDR1 is MNHEY, CDR2 SMNVEV, per germline (reference sequence). Deletions cut 1 base from V and 1 base from J, with 7 bases between. The CDR3 DNA sequence: TGTGCCAGCAGTTTATGGGTGGGGAACACTGAAGCTTTCTTT. This translates into CASSLWVGNTEAFF.

The rearrangement uses TRBV19 and TRBJ2-6; 7 bases map to TRBD1. This CDR3 has 17 residues. Germline CDR1 and CDR2: LNHDA and SQIVND (reference sequence). The V and J ends lost 2 bases and 1 base, in that order; junction bases with no gene match: 5. Here the CDR3 reads CASSIKQGRSGANVLTF. The CDR3 nucleotides are TGTGCCAGTAGTATAAAACAGGGGAGATCTGGGGCCAACGTCCTGACTTTC.

The chain is built from TRBV18 and TRBJ1-2, with 7 positions matching TRBD1. The V and J ends lost 6 bases and 2 bases, in that order; junction bases with no gene match: 9. The CDR3 length is 15 residues. Germline loops: CDR1 KGHSH, CDR2 LQKENI. CDR3 loop: CASSPGDRINYGYTF. The CDR3 DNA reads TGTGCCAGCTCCCCCGGGGACAGAATCAACTATGGCTACACCTTC.

V usage is TRBV6-4 and J usage is TRBJ2-6, with D tentatively TRBD2 (6 bases). From germline, CDR1 is MRHNA and CDR2 SNTAGT. Trimming stripped 2 bases from V and 4 bases from J, with 6 bases between. This CDR3 has 14 residues. The CDR3 reads CASSDSGGANVLTF. CDR3 bases: TGTGCCAGCAGTGACAGCGGGGGGGCCAACGTCCTGACTTTC.

J is TRBJ1-1 and V is TRBV4-2; D is possibly TRBD1 (5 bases). The germline V gene encodes CDR1 LGHNA and CDR2 YNFKEQ. The CDR3 loop spans 16 amino acids. Trimming left V 0 bases short and J 12 bases short, with 23 bases between. CDR3 loop: CASSQDKFGRGPAPFF. In nucleotides, the CDR3 is TGTGCCAGCAGCCAAGATAAGTTCGGGAGGGGCCCCGCCCCTTTCTTT.

V gene TRBV7-2 combines with J gene TRBJ2-7, with a tentative D call TRBD1 (6 bases). The V gene lost 2 bases and the J gene lost 3 bases, with 11 bases spanning the gap. CDR3 length equals 14 residues. Germline CDR1 reads SGHTA; CDR2 reads FQGNSA. For the CDR3, the DNA is TGTGCCAGCAGCTTAATGGGGGCTCGCTACGAGCAGTACTTC. This sequence encodes CASSLMGARYEQYF. The variable domain in full, with the rest retrieved from reference TRBV7-2 and TRBJ2-7, is GAGVSQSPSNKVTEKGKDVELRCDPISGHTALYWYRQSLGQGLEFLIYFQGNSAPDKSGLPSDRFSAERTGGSVSTLTIQRTQQEDSAVYLCASSLMGARYEQYFGPGTRLTVT.

V is TRBV28 and J is TRBJ2-7; D may be TRBD1 or TRBD2 (5 bases each). The V gene lost 5 bases and the J gene lost 3 bases, with 11 bases spanning the gap. The CDR3 spans 13 residues. Germline-derived CDR1 and CDR2 are MDHEN and SYDVKM. The CDR3 coding sequence is TGTGCCAGCAGTCTCCAGGGAGTCTACGAGCAGTACTTC. Its translation is CASSLQGVYEQYF.

This chain connects TRBV6-1 to TRBJ2-2; 7 bases line up with TRBD1. The trim removed 6 bases at V and 6 bases at J, leaving 7 bases unmatched. This CDR3 has 14 amino acids. The V gene's germline CDR1 is MNHNS and CDR2 SASEGT. CDR3 sequence: CASSQTGFAGELFF. In DNA form, the CDR3 reads TGTGCCAGCAGCCAGACAGGGTTCGCCGGGGAGCTGTTTTTT.

J is TRBJ2-2 and V is TRBV11-3, with 7 nucleotides matching TRBD2. The CDR3 runs to 15 residues. V lost 4 bases and J lost 3; bases outside the gene matches: 5. In germline, CDR1 is SGHNT, CDR2 YENEEA. The CDR3 sequence is CASSSGGGHTGELFF. DNA of the CDR3: TGTGCCAGCAGCTCCGGGGGAGGGCACACCGGGGAGCTGTTTTTT.

The CDR3 here is CASRQDRASNQPQHF. CDR3 bases: TGTGCCAGCAGACAAGACAGGGCTAGCAATCAGCCCCAGCATTTT. The chain uses TRBV7-8 and TRBJ1-5; 7 bases fit TRBD1. Germline values: CDR1 SGHVS, CDR2 FQNEAQ. CDR3 length: 15 residues. V was pared by 6 bases and J by 0 bases, with 5 bases of the junction left unmatched.

The chain recombines TRBV6-5 with TRBJ1-2, with D unresolved. The germline V and J ends were trimmed by 4 bases and 8 bases, with 11 bases remaining between them. Germline loops: CDR1 MNHEY, CDR2 SVGAGI. The CDR3 length is 12 residues. In DNA form, the CDR3 reads TGTGCCAGCAGTTCATCCGTGAACGGCTACACCTTC. Translation gives CASSSSVNGYTF.

The V call is TRBV14, the J call TRBJ1-1; unclear D gene. CDR3 size: 14 residues. The germline V gene has CDR1 SGHDN and CDR2 FVKESK. Trimming left V 0 bases short and J 1 base short, with 6 bases between. The CDR3 nucleotides read TGTGCCAGCAGCCAAGATCTACGGAACACTGAAGCTTTCTTT. Translating it yields CASSQDLRNTEAFF.

V and J are TRBV5-1 and TRBJ1-2; D might be TRBD1 (5 bases). V gave up 0 bases and J gave up 8 bases, with 14 bases separating them. This CDR3 region has 14 residues. In germline, CDR1 is SGHRS, CDR2 YFSETQ. Here the CDR3 reads CASSLAGPPLGYTF. In DNA, the CDR3 is TGCGCCAGCAGCTTGGCGGGACCTCCCCTGGGCTACACCTTC.

The J gene is TRBJ2-3, the V gene TRBV2; D gene uncertain. The CDR3 covers 12 residues. Trimming removed 8 bases at V and 3 bases at J, with 9 bases between. CDR1 and CDR2 from the germline V gene are SNHLY and FYNNEI. CDR3 sequence: CASCSDTDTQYF. CDR3 in DNA: TGTGCCAGCTGCTCCGATACAGATACGCAGTATTTT.

The chain links TRBV25-1 to TRBJ1-5, with 7 bases aligning to TRBD1. Unmatched junction bases numbered 9, after V lost 8 bases and J lost 2 bases. Looked up from germline, CDR1 is MGHDK and CDR2 is SYGVNS. The CDR3 is 15 amino acids. CDR3 sequence reads: CASRPGGLGNQPQHF. The CDR3 coding sequence is TGTGCCAGCCGCCCAGGGGGATTGGGCAATCAGCCCCAGCATTTT.

This clone was seen only once. Within the sample, other DNA sequences also encode this same CDR3. The J gene is TRBJ2-3, the V gene TRBV9; D unclear. This CDR3 comprises 14 residues. V was cut by 0 bases and J by 0 bases, with 5 bases left in between. CDR1 and CDR2 (germline): SGDLS, YYNGEE. CDR3 loop: CASSVDGSTDTQYF. The CDR3, as DNA: TGTGCCAGCAGCGTAGACGGGAGCACAGATACGCAGTATTTT.

This chain joins TRBV7-8 and TRBJ2-5; D is unresolved. CDR1 SGHVS and CDR2 FQNEAQ come from the germline V gene. V was shortened by 5 bases and J by 3 bases, with 4 bases between the two germline ends. CDR3 length: 11 amino acids. CDR3 DNA: TGTGCCAGCAGCCTGAAAGAGACCCAGTACTTC. Translation gives CASSLKETQYF.

The chain employs TRBV10-3 and TRBJ2-3; D is unresolved. Trimming took 7 bases from V and 3 from J, leaving 14 bases between them. In germline, CDR1 is ENHRY, CDR2 SYGVKD. This CDR3 has 14 residues. The CDR3 region is CAINNKMGTDTQYF. The CDR3, as DNA: TGTGCCATCAACAACAAGATGGGGACAGATACGCAGTATTTT.

This clone was found once. V usage is TRBV12-5 and J usage is TRBJ2-2, with D perhaps TRBD1 (6 bases). V lost 2 bases, J lost 8 bases, and 12 bases lay in between. CDR1 and CDR2 (germline): LGHNT, FRNRAP. The CDR3 has 14 amino acids. CDR3 DNA sequence: TGTGCTAGTGGTTTGTCATTCGGGACAGGGGAGCTGTTTTTT. Amino acid sequence: CASGLSFGTGELFF.

V is TRBV5-1 and J is TRBJ2-1, with 9 nucleotides matching TRBD1. Losses at the gene ends were 4 bases for V and 0 bases for J; bases not matched to a gene: 2. There are 15 residues in the CDR3. Looked up from germline, CDR1 is SGHRS and CDR2 is YFSETQ. This chain's CDR3 is CASSAGQGSYNEQFF. As DNA, the CDR3 is TGCGCCAGCAGCGCGGGACAGGGCTCCTACAATGAGCAGTTCTTC.

About this clone itself: Here the CDR3 omits its conserved ending phenylalanine or tryptophan, so a read error is the likely source. V usage is TRBV10-1 and J usage is TRBJ1-6; D gene ambiguous. The CDR3 has 12 amino acids. CDR1 is WNHNN and CDR2 is SYGVQD in the germline V gene (reference sequence). Between the trimmed V and J ends, which lost 3 bases and 11 bases, there was a span of 8 bases. This chain's CDR3 is CASSEPGAPLHL. DNA for the CDR3: TGCGCCAGCAGTGAACCCGGGGCACCCCTCCACCTT.